Below, 17 T cell receptor beta chains from the same sample are listed, as sequenced in a study of T-cell memory formation after mild COVID-19. TCRdb passed the 5' RACE reads through MiXCR, listing each CDR3 protein once. This table has approximately 300,000 distinct CDR3 sequences, under 8.5% appearing once. Sequenced sample: PBMCs or a T cell subset sorted from them (not recorded which). Receptors originate from a man younger than 30 who had mild COVID-19 (a few samples of this study predate the infection). Cell type and time point are not known.

The chain is built from TRBV3-2 and TRBJ2-3; the table's D call, TRBD1, was not checked against the DNA. TRBV3-2 is tagged as a pseudogene. The CDR3 consists of 20 residues. The CDR3 spells CASSQEPRCGGAAHTDTQYF. Here the CDR3 DNA reads TGTGCCAGCAGCCAAGAACCCCGTTGTGGCGGGGCTGCACACACAGATACGCAGTATTTT.

V and J are TRBV11-2 and TRBJ1-2; maybe TRBD1 (5 bases). The germline V and J ends were trimmed by 5 bases and 8 bases, with 18 bases remaining between them. Germline V gives CDR1 SGHAT, CDR2 FQNNGV. This CDR3 spans 14 amino acids. CDR3 nucleotides: TGTGCCAGCAGCGGGGGGGAGACAAGAAACGGCTACACCTTC. Translated, it gives CASSGGETRNGYTF.

This clonotype was recorded a few times. The V and J genes are TRBV6-5 and TRBJ1-4; 8 nucleotides line up with TRBD1. From germline, CDR1 is MNHEY and CDR2 SVGAGI. V trimming: 7 bases; J trimming: 0 bases; junction bases outside the gene matches: 4. The CDR3 is 15 amino acids. CDR3 in DNA: TGTGCCAGCAAAGGACAGGGTGCAACTAATGAAAAACTGTTTTTT. It encodes CASKGQGATNEKLFF.

This clonotype was observed a handful of times. The chain carries TRBV29-1 and TRBJ1-1; 9 nucleotides match TRBD1. This CDR3 comprises 13 residues. V gave up 8 bases and J gave up 4 bases; unmatched junction bases: 8. The V gene's germline CDR1 is SQVTM and CDR2 ANQGSEA. CDR3 bases: TGCAGCTCCGCACCGACAGGGGGCACTGAAGCTTTCTTT. Encoded protein: CSSAPTGGTEAFF.

This clonotype was seen a few times. The V call is TRBV5-1, the J call TRBJ1-2; 10 bases line up with TRBD1. J was trimmed by 4 bases and V by 4 bases; bases with no gene match: 7. The V gene's germline CDR1 is SGHRS and CDR2 YFSETQ. The CDR3 is 15 amino acids. This CDR3 reads CASSPWDRGTYGYTF. The CDR3 DNA reads TGCGCCAGCAGCCCCTGGGACAGGGGAACCTATGGCTACACCTTC. Drawing the rest from reference TRBV5-1 and TRBJ1-2, the complete variable domain is KAGVTQTPRYLIKTRGQQVTLSCSPISGHRSVSWYQQTPGQGLQFLFEYFSETQRNKGNFPGRFSGRQFSNSRSEMNVSTLELGDSALYLCASSPWDRGTYGYTFGSGTRLTVV.

The sample holds many counts of this clonotype. The J gene is TRBJ1-6, the V gene TRBV5-1; unclear D gene. This CDR3 region has 15 residues. Germline values: CDR1 SGHRS, CDR2 YFSETQ. V dropped 0 bases and J dropped 7 bases, with 11 bases sitting between them. CDR3 bases: TGCGCCAGCAGCTTGGCAATGGGGATCAATTCACCCCTCCACTTT. Residues: CASSLAMGINSPLHF.

This clonotype was counted a few times. The chain has TRBV5-1 and TRBJ2-3, with TRBD1 matching over 9 bases. J gave up 4 bases and V 0 bases, and 9 bases lay outside the gene matches. The CDR3 sequence is 17 residues long. CDR1 is SGHRS, CDR2 YFSETQ, per germline. This CDR3 reads CASSLGAGTGRSDTQYF. The CDR3 DNA follows: TGCGCCAGCAGCTTGGGGGCCGGGACAGGGAGGTCAGATACGCAGTATTTT. The variable domain in full, with the rest retrieved from reference TRBV5-1 and TRBJ2-3, is KAGVTQTPRYLIKTRGQQVTLSCSPISGHRSVSWYQQTPGQGLQFLFEYFSETQRNKGNFPGRFSGRQFSNSRSEMNVSTLELGDSALYLCASSLGAGTGRSDTQYFGPGTRLTVL.

This clonotype was detected only a few times. The gene calls are TRBV6-2 or TRBV6-3 and TRBJ2-2; D gene ambiguous. There are 12 residues in the CDR3. CDR1 MNHEY and CDR2 SVGEGT come from the germline V gene. Trimming cost V 1 base and J 7 bases, with 4 bases left between them. CDR3 bases: TGTGCCAGCAGTTACTGGAACGGGGAGCTGTTTTTT. It encodes CASSYWNGELFF.

This chain links TRBV5-1 with TRBJ2-1; 7 positions agree with TRBD1. Looked up from germline, CDR1 is SGHRS and CDR2 is YFSETQ. The CDR3 runs 14 residues. V lost 5 bases to trimming and J lost 7 bases; unmatched junction nucleotides: 9. The CDR3 region is CASRFWTGRNEQFF. The CDR3 coding sequence is TGCGCCAGCAGATTTTGGACAGGCCGGAATGAGCAGTTCTTC.

This clonotype was recorded a few times. V is TRBV3-1 and J is TRBJ2-1, with 8 bases identical to TRBD2. Trimming removed 3 bases from V and 6 bases from J; junction bases left unmatched: 10. CDR1 and CDR2 (germline): LGHDT, YNNKEL (reference sequence). The CDR3 covers 16 residues. Here the CDR3 reads CASSQLGTSTANEQFF. CDR3 bases: TGTGCCAGCAGCCAGTTGGGGACTAGTACGGCCAATGAGCAGTTCTTC.

A remark on this clonotype: A read error is possible here, since a much larger clone lies one base away. V and J are TRBV5-6 and TRBJ1-2, with 7 bases aligning to TRBD1. CDR1 SGHDT and CDR2 YYEEEE come from the germline V gene. The CDR3 extends over 11 amino acids. The CDR3 reads CSSREGAGYTF. CDR3 in DNA: TGTTCCAGCAGGGAGGGGGCTGGCTACACCTTC. The whole variable domain, filled in from reference TRBV5-6 and TRBJ1-2, reads DAGVTQSPTHLIKTRGQQVTLRCSPKSGHDTVSWYQQALGQGPQFIFQYYEEEERQRGNFPDRFSGHQFPNYSSELNVNALLLGDSALYLCSSREGAGYTFGSGTRLTVV.

This clonotype has just a few counts. The rearrangement joins TRBV6-2 or TRBV6-3 to TRBJ1-1; TRBD1 matches at 8 bases. The CDR3 sequence is 15 residues long. The V and J ends lost 6 bases and 7 bases, in that order; junction bases with no gene match: 13. The germline V gene has CDR1 MNHEY and CDR2 SVGEGT. The CDR3 bases are TGTGCCAGCAGCTCGCTTCGGACAGGGCTGGATGAAGCTTTCTTT. The encoded protein is CASSSLRTGLDEAFF.

This clonotype was detected a few times. A read error is possible here, since a much larger clone lies one base away. The chain is built from TRBV6-5 and TRBJ2-5; D might be TRBD1 (6 bases). From germline, CDR1 is MNHEY and CDR2 SVGAGI. This CDR3 spans 13 amino acids. The V end was cut by 6 bases, the J end by 5 bases, with 13 bases between. The CDR3 is CASSQGSGETQYF. The CDR3 DNA is TGTGCCAGCAGCCAGGGGTCTGGGGAGACCCAGTACTTC.

As for this clonotype: Compared with germline, one end of the junction differs, possibly owing to a read error. The gene calls are TRBV7-2 and TRBJ2-3, with 9 bases identical to TRBD1. Looked up from germline, CDR1 is SGHTA and CDR2 is FQGNSA. This CDR3 contains 18 residues. The CDR3 here is CASSLARIGTGFTYTQYF. In nucleotides, the CDR3 is TGTGCCAGCAGCTTAGCTAGGATCGGGACAGGGTTCACATATACGCAGTATTTT.

This sequence joins TRBV5-1 and TRBJ2-7; the match to TRBD1 covers 7 bases. This CDR3 is built from 13 residues. The germline V gene has CDR1 SGHRS and CDR2 YFSETQ. Losses at the gene ends were 4 bases for V and 3 bases for J; bases not matched to a gene: 4. The CDR3 DNA sequence: TGCGCCAGCAGCAAAGGACAGGTCTACGAGCAGTACTTC. Protein product: CASSKGQVYEQYF.

About this clonotype itself: The junction shows a germline mismatch at one end, possibly a read error. The chain carries TRBV5-1 and TRBJ2-5; weak D call: TRBD1 (8 bases). From germline, CDR1 is SGHRS and CDR2 YFSETQ. The CDR3 consists of 14 residues. The CDR3 nucleotides are TGCGCCAGCAGCCTCACCACAGGGGGGGAGACCGAGTACTTC. This translates into CASSLTTGGETEYF.

This clonotype was detected ten times or more. The V and J genes are TRBV5-1 and TRBJ2-3; D remains unclear. Germline CDR1 and CDR2: SGHRS and YFSETQ. This CDR3 spans 14 amino acids. Trimming left V 1 base short and J 0 bases short, with 6 bases between. The chain's CDR3 is CASSLSTSTDTQYF. Written as DNA, the CDR3 is TGCGCCAGCAGCTTGAGCACTAGCACAGATACGCAGTATTTT.